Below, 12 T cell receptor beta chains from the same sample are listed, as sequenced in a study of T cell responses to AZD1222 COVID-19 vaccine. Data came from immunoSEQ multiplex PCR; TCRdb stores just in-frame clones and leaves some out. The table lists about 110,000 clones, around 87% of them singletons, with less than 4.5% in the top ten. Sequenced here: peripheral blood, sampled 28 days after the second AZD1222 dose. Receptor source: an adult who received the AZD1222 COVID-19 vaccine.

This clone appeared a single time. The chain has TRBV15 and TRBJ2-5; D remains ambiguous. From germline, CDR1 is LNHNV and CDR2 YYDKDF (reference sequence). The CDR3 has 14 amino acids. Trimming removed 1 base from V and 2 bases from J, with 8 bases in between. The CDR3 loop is CATSRAGGQETQYF. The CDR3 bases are TGTGCCACCAGCAGAGCCGGCGGACAAGAGACCCAGTACTTC.

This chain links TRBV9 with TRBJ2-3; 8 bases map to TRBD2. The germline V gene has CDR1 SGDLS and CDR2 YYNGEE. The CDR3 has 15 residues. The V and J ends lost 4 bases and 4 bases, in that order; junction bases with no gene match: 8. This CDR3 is CASSQEGRGADTQYF. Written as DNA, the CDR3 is TGTGCCAGCAGCCAAGAGGGGCGGGGGGCAGATACGCAGTATTTT.

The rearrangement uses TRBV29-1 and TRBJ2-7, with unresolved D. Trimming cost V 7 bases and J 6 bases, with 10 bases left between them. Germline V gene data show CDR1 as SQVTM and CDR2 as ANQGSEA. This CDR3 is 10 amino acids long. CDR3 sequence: CSALHVEQYF. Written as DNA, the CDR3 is TGCAGCGCCCTTCACGTCGAGCAGTACTTC.

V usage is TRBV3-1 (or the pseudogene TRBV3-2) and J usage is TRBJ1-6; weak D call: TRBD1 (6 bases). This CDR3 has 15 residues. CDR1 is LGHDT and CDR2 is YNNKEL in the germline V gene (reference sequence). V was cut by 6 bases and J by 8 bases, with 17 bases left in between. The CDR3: CASSQGPRGYSPLHF. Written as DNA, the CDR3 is TGTGCCAGCAGTCAGGGTCCCAGGGGTTATTCACCCCTCCACTTT.

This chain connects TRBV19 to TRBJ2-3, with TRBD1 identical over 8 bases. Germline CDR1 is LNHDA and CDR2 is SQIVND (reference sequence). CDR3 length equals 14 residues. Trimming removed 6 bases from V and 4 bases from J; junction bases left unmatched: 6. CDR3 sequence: CASSAGGVADTQYF. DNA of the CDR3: TGTGCCAGTAGCGCAGGGGGCGTAGCAGATACGCAGTATTTT.

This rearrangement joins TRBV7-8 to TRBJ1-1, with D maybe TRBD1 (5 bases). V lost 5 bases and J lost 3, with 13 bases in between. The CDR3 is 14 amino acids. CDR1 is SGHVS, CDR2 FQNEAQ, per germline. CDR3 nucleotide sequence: TGTGCCAGCAGCCCTCCGGGCAGGGACACTGAAGCTTTCTTT. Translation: CASSPPGRDTEAFF.

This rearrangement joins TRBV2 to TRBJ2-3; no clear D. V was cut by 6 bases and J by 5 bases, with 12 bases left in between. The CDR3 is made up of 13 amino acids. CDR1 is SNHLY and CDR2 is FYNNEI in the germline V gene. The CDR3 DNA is TGTGCCAGCAGGCCCAAGAATCGAGATACGCAGTATTTT. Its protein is CASRPKNRDTQYF.

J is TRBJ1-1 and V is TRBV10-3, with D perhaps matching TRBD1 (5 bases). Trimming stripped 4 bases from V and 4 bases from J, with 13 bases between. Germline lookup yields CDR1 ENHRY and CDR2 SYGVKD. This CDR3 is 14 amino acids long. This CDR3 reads CAISGGGFSTEAFF. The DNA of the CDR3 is TGTGCCATCAGTGGGGGGGGTTTTAGCACTGAAGCTTTCTTT.

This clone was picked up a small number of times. The chain's CDR3 is CASSDWSGPRLDNSPLHF. The CDR3 coding sequence is TGCGCCAGCAGTGATTGGTCAGGGCCCCGACTAGATAATTCACCCCTCCACTTT. The chain uses TRBV10-1 and TRBJ1-6; D is possibly TRBD1 (5 bases). The CDR3 totals 18 residues. V lost 3 bases, J lost 5 bases, and 20 bases lay in between. The germline gives CDR1 WNHNN, CDR2 SYGVQD (reference sequence).

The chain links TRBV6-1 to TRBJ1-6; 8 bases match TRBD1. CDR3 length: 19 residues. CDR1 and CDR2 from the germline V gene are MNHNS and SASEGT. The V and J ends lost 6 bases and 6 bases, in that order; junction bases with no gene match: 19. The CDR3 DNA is TGTGCCAGCAGCGAACCATACGCATTCGCAGGGGGCTTTAATTCACCCCTCCACTTT. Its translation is CASSEPYAFAGGFNSPLHF.

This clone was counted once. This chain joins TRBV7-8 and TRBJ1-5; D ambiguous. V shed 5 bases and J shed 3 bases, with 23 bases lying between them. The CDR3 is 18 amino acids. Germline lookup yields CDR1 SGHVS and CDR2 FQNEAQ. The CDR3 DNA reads TGTGCCAGCAGCCTTAGTGGATATCAGGCCGCATACAATCAGCCCCAGCATTTT. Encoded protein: CASSLSGYQAAYNQPQHF.

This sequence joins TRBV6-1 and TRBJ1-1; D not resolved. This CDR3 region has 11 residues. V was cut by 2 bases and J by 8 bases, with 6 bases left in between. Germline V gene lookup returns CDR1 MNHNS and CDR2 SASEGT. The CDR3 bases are TGTGCCAGCAGTGAACCGTCGGAAGCTTTCTTT. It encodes CASSEPSEAFF.